These T cell receptor beta chains were read from a single sample in a study of sequential checkpoint blockade in melanoma. TCRdb's copy holds only in-frame clones and misses some; the assay was immunoSEQ multiplex PCR. The sample includes more than 10,000 clones, roughly four fifths of them seen just once. The material was CD8+ T cells sorted from blood (inferred from file names), obtained from a patient given nivolumab and ipilimumab in sequence. These receptors all come from a human donor with melanoma. Each CDR3 is given with its conserved first and last residue. A D gene is named only where the DNA matches it firmly. Expanded clones get a size class; other rows say once, few or many, or leave the size out.

CDR3 DNA: TGTGCCAGCAGCGTAGACAGGGTTTCTGGGGCCAACGTCCTGACTTTC
CDR3 protein: CASSVDRVSGANVLTF
V gene: TRBV9
D gene: .
J gene: TRBJ2-6
clone size: .

CDR3 DNA: TGTGCCAGCAGCTTTACAGCGGACAGCACAGATACGCAGTATTTT
CDR3 protein: CASSFTADSTDTQYF
V gene: TRBV5-8
D gene: .
J gene: TRBJ2-3
clone size: .

CDR3 DNA: TGTGCCAGCAGCTCCCACGACAGATGGGGAGGAGGTTCACCCCTCCACTTT
CDR3 protein: CASSSHDRWGGGSPLHF
V gene: TRBV7-9
D gene: .
J gene: TRBJ1-6
clone size: medium-sized

CDR3 DNA: TGTGCCAGTAGTATAGGGCCCCCGGGTCCGGGGACACCCTACGAGCAGTACTTC
CDR3 protein: CASSIGPPGPGTPYEQYF
V gene: TRBV19
D gene: .
J gene: TRBJ2-7
clone size: .

CDR3 DNA: TGTGCCAGCAGCGTAGCTTCTAGCGGTCGAGAAACGCAGTATTTT
CDR3 protein: CASSVASSGRETQYF
V gene: TRBV9
D gene: TRBD2
J gene: TRBJ2-3
clone size: .

CDR3 DNA: TGTGCCAGCAGTTACTCATCAGGCAGGTACTACGAGCAGTACTTC
CDR3 protein: CASSYSSGRYYEQYF
V gene: TRBV6-5
D gene: .
J gene: TRBJ2-7
clone size: .

CDR3 DNA: TGTGCCAGCAGTGCTTTCGGGACTACGTATAATGAGCAGTTCTTC
CDR3 protein: CASSAFGTTYNEQFF
V gene: TRBV6-4
D gene: TRBD2
J gene: TRBJ2-1
clone size: few

CDR3 DNA: TGTGCCAGCAGTTTAGTTAGGGGGTTCTCCTACGAGCAGTACTTC
CDR3 protein: CASSLVRGFSYEQYF
V gene: TRBV27
D gene: .
J gene: TRBJ2-7
clone size: .

CDR3 DNA: TGTGCCAGCAGCCAAGTGGACTCGAGCTCCTACGAGCAGTACTTC
CDR3 protein: CASSQVDSSSYEQYF
V gene: TRBV4-2
D gene: .
J gene: TRBJ2-7
clone size: .

CDR3 DNA: TGTGCCATCAGTGAGTTCGGGACAGGTAATCAGCCCCAGCATTTT
CDR3 protein: CAISEFGTGNQPQHF
V gene: TRBV10-3
D gene: TRBD1
J gene: TRBJ1-5
clone size: .

CDR3 DNA: TGTGCCAGCAGCTCCTTTGGGGGCGCGATTCTCACTGAAGCTTTCTTT
CDR3 protein: CASSSFGGAILTEAFF
V gene: TRBV7-9
D gene: .
J gene: TRBJ1-1
clone size: .

CDR3 DNA: TGTGCCAGCAGTTTGGAGACAGGGATATCCTACGAGCAGTACTTC
CDR3 protein: CASSLETGISYEQYF
V gene: TRBV7-2
D gene: TRBD1
J gene: TRBJ2-7
clone size: few

CDR3 DNA: TGTGCCAGCAGCGTAGCGGCAGGGGGGACAGATACGCAGTATTTT
CDR3 protein: CASSVAAGGTDTQYF
V gene: TRBV9
D gene: .
J gene: TRBJ2-3
clone size: .

CDR3 DNA: TGTGCCAGCATTACATCCGGGACAGGGGACTACGAGCAGTACTTC
CDR3 protein: CASITSGTGDYEQYF
V gene: TRBV25-1
D gene: TRBD1
J gene: TRBJ2-7
clone size: .

CDR3 DNA: TGCGCCAGCAGCCAAGCGGTCCGGGATCCCACTGAAGCTTTCTTT
CDR3 protein: CASSQAVRDPTEAFF
V gene: TRBV4-1
D gene: .
J gene: TRBJ1-1
clone size: .

CDR3 DNA: TGTGCCAGCAGGCCGGTGACTAGCGTCTCCTACGAGCAGTACTTC
CDR3 protein: CASRPVTSVSYEQYF
V gene: TRBV7-2
D gene: TRBD2
J gene: TRBJ2-7
clone size: .

CDR3 DNA: TGTGCCAGTACCAAGATACCGGGACAGGGGGCGCGACATGGCTACACCTTC
CDR3 protein: CASTKIPGQGARHGYTF
V gene: TRBV19
D gene: TRBD1
J gene: TRBJ1-2
clone size: .